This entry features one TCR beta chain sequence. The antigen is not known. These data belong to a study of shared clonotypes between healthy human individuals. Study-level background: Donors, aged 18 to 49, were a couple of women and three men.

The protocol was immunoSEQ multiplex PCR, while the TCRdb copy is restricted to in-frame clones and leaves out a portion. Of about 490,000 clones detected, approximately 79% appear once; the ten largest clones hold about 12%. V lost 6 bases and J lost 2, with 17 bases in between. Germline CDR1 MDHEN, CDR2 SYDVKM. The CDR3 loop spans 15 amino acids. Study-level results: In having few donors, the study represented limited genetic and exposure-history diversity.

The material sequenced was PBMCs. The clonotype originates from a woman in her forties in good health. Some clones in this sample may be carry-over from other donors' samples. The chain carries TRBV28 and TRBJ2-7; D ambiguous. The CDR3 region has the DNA TGTGCCAGCAGCCCGGGTGGTAGAACGCCCTACGAGCAGTACTTC. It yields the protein CASSPGGRTPYEQYF.